This T cell receptor beta chain was captured in a study of T cell repertoires in cytomegalovirus infection. For the study at large: Indications came from public TCR beta signatures; they pointed to CMV infection and to a matching HLA type. Regarding the study as a whole: In two of eight donors, the top clonotype was HLA-C-restricted CMV-specific. There were carriers of CMV plus the relevant HLA, and cumulative public TCR beta family frequency identified them.

This CDR3 has 14 residues. Deletions cut 6 bases from V and 0 bases from J, with 12 bases between. Germline assignment: CDR1 LGHDT and CDR2 YNNKEL (reference sequence). Note on this clonotype: The antigen is not known.

TCRdb redid the calling of the reads with MiXCR, one entry per CDR3 protein. The table shows 400,000 to 550,000 distinct CDR3 sequences, with around 10% occurring only once. The rearrangement uses TRBV3-1 and TRBJ2-7; D possibly corresponds to TRBD1 (5 bases). The sequencing input was PBMCs. The sequence came from a human donor in good health (CMV status not recorded). Some clones in this sample may be carry-over from other donors' samples. CDR3 DNA: TGTGCCAGCAGGCAGACAGCCGTCTCCTACGAGCAGTACTTC. Translating gives CASRQTAVSYEQYF.